This T cell receptor (beta chain) was retrieved from a study of CD4 T cells in relation to SARS-CoV-2 and coronaviruses. Overall study results and limits: Monoreactive clones expanded significantly more to SARS-CoV-2 than crossreactive clones did.

The CDR3 runs to 16 residues. Germline CDR1 reads MNHEY; CDR2 reads SMNVEV (reference sequence). Losses at the gene ends were 6 bases for V and 1 base for J; bases not matched to a gene: 7. Details on this clone: Its antigen remains unknown.

Data came from immunoSEQ multiplex PCR; TCRdb stores just in-frame clones and leaves some out. The sample holds some 43,000 clones, roughly 87% seen once. V gene TRBV27 combines with J gene TRBJ1-1; the match to TRBD1 covers 11 bases. The specimen was naive CD4+ T cells from PBMCs, cultured in vitro. Sample subset: naive CD4+ T cells isolated by negative enrichment. The TCR sequence derives from an adult with COVID-19. CDR3 residues: CASSPGTGGTNTEAFF. The CDR3 nucleotides read TGTGCCAGCAGCCCGGGGACAGGGGGGACGAACACTGAAGCTTTCTTT.